This T cell receptor beta chain originates from a study of shared clonotypes between healthy human individuals. Overall study results and limits: Donor scarcity curtailed the genetic and exposure-history diversity represented herein.

The donors were adults (healthy and HIV-negative) with no recent acute infections or vaccinations. Authors' analysis steps: Filtering differed, since immunoSEQ gave only junction sequences and no quality scores. Sequencing was performed with immunoSEQ multiplex PCR; in TCRdb, only in-frame clones are kept and a portion is missing. From that table come the V and J calls and clone size; the DNA was used to work out D and trimming. The sample has under 2.5 million clones; 85% to 95% are singletons. As concerns this clone: The antigen remains unidentified.

This TCR came from a man younger than 35 in good health. Some clones in this sample may be carry-over from other donors' samples. Sequenced sample: naive CD4+ T cells from PBMCs. Subset noted: CD45RA+ positively selected.

CDR3 in DNA: TGTGCCAGCAGCCCTGTCCAGCACAATGAGCAGTTCTTC. Amino acids: CASSPVQHNEQFF. The V gene is TRBV7-3, the J gene TRBJ2-1; the D is unclear. This CDR3 spans 13 amino acids. CDR1 and CDR2 from the germline V gene are SGHTA and FQGTGA. Trimming removed 5 bases from V and 5 bases from J, with 10 bases in between.